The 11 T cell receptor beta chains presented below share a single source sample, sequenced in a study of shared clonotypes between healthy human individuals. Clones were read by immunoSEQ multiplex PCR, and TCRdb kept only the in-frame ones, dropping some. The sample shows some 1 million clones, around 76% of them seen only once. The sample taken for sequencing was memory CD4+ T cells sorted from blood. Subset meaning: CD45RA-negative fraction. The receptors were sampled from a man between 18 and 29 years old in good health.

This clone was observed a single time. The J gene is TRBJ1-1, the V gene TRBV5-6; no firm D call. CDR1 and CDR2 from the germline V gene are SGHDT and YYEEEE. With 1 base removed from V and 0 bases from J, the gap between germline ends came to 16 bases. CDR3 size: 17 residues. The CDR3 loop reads CASSLRPERFMNTEAFF. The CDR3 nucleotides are TGTGCCAGCAGCTTGAGGCCGGAGAGATTCATGAACACTGAAGCTTTCTTT.

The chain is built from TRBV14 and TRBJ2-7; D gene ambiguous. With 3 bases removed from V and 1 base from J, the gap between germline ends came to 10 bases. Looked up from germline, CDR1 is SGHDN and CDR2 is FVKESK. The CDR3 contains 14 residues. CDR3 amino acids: CASSHPRLSYEQYF. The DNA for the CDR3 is TGTGCCAGCAGCCACCCCAGGTTATCCTACGAGCAGTACTTC.

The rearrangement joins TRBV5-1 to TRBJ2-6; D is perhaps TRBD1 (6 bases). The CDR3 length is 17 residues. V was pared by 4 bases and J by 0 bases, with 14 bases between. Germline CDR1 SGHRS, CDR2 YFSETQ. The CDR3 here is CASSVGHQSSGANVLTF. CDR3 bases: TGCGCCAGCAGCGTGGGACACCAGAGCTCTGGGGCCAACGTCCTGACTTTC. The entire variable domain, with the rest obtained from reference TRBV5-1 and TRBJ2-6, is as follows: KAGVTQTPRYLIKTRGQQVTLSCSPISGHRSVSWYQQTPGQGLQFLFEYFSETQRNKGNFPGRFSGRQFSNSRSEMNVSTLELGDSALYLCASSVGHQSSGANVLTFGAGSRLTVL.

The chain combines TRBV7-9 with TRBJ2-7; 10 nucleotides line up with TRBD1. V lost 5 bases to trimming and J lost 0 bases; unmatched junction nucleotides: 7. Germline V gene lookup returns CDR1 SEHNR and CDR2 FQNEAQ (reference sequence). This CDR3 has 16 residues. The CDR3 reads CASSDRRDRGSYEQYF. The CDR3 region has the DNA TGTGCCAGCAGCGACAGACGGGACAGGGGCTCCTACGAGCAGTACTTC.

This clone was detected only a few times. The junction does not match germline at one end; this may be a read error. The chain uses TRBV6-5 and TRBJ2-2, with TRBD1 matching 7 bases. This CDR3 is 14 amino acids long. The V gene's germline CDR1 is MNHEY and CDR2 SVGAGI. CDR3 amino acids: CATRGGGYTGELFF. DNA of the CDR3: TGCGCAACTAGAGGGGGCGGGTACACCGGGGAGCTGTTTTTT.

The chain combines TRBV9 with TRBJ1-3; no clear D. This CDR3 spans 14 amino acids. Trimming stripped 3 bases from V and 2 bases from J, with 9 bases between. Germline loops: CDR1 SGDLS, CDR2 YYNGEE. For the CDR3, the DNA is TGTGCCAGCAGCGCCCCCCGGGCTGGAAACACCATATATTTT. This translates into CASSAPRAGNTIYF.

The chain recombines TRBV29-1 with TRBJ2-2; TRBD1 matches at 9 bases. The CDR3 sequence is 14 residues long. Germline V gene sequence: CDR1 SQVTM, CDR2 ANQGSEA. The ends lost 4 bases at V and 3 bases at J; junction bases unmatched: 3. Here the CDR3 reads CSVGTGGYTGELFF. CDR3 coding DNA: TGCAGCGTTGGAACAGGGGGCTACACCGGGGAGCTGTTTTTT.

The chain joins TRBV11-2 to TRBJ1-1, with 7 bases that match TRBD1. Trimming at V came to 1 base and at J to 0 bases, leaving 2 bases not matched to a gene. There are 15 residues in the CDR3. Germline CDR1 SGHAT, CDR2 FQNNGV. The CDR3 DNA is TGTGCCAGCAGCTTAGCAACAGGGGTGAACACTGAAGCTTTCTTT. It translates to CASSLATGVNTEAFF. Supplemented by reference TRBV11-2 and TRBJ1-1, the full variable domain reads EAGVAQSPRYKIIEKRQSVAFWCNPISGHATLYWYQQILGQGPKLLIQFQNNGVVDDSQLPKDRFSAERLKGVDSTLKIQPAKLEDSAVYLCASSLATGVNTEAFFGQGTRLTVV.

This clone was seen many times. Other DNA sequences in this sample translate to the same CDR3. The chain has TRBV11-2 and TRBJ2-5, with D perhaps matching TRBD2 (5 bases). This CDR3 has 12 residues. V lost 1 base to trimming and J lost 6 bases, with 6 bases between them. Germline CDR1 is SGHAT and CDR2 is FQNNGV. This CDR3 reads CASSLASQTQYF. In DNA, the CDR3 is TGTGCCAGCAGCTTAGCTAGCCAGACCCAGTACTTC.

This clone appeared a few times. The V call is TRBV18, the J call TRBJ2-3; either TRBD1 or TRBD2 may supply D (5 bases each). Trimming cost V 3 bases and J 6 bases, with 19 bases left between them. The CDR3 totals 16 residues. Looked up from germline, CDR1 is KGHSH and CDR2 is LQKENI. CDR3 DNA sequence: TGTGCCAGCTCACCCGCCACCAGCGGAGCAGGGGATACGCAGTATTTT. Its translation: CASSPATSGAGDTQYF.

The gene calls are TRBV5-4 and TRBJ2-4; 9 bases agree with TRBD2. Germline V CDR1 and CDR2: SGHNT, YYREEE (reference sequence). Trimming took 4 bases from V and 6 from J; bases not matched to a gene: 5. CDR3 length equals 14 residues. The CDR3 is CASSRETSGNIQYF. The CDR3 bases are TGTGCCAGCAGCCGGGAGACTAGCGGAAACATTCAGTACTTC.